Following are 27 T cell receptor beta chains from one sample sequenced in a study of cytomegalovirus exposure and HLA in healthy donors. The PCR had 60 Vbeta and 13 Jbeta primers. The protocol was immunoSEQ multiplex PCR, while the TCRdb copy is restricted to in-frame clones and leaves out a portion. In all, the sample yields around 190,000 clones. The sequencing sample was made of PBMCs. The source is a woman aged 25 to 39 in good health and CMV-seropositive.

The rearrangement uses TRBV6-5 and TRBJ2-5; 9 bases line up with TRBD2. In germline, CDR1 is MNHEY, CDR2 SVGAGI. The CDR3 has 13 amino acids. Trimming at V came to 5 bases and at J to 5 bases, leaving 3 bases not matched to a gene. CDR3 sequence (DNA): TGTGCCAGCAGTATAGCGGGGGTTGAGACCCAGTACTTC. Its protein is CASSIAGVETQYF.

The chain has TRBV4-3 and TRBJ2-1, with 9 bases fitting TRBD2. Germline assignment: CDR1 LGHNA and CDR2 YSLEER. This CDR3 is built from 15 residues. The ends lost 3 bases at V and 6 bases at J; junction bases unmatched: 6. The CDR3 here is CASSQLAGSANEQFF. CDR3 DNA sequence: TGCGCCAGCAGCCAGCTAGCGGGGTCCGCCAATGAGCAGTTCTTC.

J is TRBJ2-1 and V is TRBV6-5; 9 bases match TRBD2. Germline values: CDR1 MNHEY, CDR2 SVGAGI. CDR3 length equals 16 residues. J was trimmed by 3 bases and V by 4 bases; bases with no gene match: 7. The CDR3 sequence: CASSSGSLAGYNEQFF. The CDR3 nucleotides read TGTGCCAGCAGTTCGGGGTCACTAGCGGGCTACAATGAGCAGTTCTTC.

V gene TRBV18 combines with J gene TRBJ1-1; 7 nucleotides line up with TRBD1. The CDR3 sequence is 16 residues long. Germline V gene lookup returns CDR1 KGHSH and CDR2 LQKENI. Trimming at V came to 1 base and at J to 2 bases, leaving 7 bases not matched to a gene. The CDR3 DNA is TGTGCCAGCTCACCACGATACAGGGGACCCAACACTGAAGCTTTCTTT. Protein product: CASSPRYRGPNTEAFF.

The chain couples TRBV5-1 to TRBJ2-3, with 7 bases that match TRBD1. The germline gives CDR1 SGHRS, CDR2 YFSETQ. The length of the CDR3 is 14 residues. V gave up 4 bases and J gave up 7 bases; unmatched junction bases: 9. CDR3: CASSAKTGVNTQYF. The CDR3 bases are TGCGCCAGCAGCGCTAAAACAGGGGTTAATACGCAGTATTTT.

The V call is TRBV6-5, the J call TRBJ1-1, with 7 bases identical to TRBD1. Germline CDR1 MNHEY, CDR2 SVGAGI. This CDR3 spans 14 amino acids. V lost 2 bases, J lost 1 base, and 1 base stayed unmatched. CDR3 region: CASSYKGANTEAFF. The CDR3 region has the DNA TGTGCCAGCAGTTACAAGGGGGCGAACACTGAAGCTTTCTTT.

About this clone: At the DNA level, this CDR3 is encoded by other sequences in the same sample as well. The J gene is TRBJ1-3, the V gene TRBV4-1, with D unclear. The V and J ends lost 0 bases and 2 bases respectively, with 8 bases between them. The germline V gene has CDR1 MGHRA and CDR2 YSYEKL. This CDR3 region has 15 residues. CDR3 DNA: TGCGCCAGCAGCCAAGACGAGGGTGCTGGAAACACCATATATTTT. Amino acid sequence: CASSQDEGAGNTIYF.

The CDR3 coding sequence is TGTGCCAGCAGCTTAACGGGACAGGGTAATTTAGCTTTCTTT. Residues: CASSLTGQGNLAFF. This sequence joins TRBV13 and TRBJ1-1; 9 bases agree with TRBD1. Trimming cost V 2 bases and J 10 bases; bases outside gene matches: 8. The CDR3 runs to 14 residues. Germline-derived CDR1 and CDR2 are PRHDT and FYEKMQ (reference sequence).

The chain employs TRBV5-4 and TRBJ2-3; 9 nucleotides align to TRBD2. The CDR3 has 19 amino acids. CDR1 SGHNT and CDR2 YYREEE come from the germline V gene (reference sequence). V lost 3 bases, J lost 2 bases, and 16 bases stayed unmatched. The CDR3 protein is CASSSPAGETSGITDTQYF. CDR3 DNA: TGTGCCAGCAGCTCGCCAGCCGGGGAGACTAGCGGAATCACAGATACGCAGTATTTT. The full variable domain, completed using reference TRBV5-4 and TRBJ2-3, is ETGVTQSPTHLIKTRGQQVTLRCSSQSGHNTVSWYQQALGQGPQFIFQYYREEENGRGNFPPRFSGLQFPNYSSELNVNALELDDSALYLCASSSPAGETSGITDTQYFGPGTRLTVL.

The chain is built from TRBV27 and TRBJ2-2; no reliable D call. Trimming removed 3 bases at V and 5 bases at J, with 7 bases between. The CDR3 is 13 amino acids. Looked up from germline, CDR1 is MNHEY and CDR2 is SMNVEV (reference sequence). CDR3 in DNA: TGTGCCAGCAGTTTTCTTACAACCGGGGAGCTGTTTTTT. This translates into CASSFLTTGELFF.

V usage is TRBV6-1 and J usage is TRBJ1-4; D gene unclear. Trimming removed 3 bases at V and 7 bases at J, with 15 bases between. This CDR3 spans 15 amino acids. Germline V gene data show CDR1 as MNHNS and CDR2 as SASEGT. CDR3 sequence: CASSDRPGVREKLFF. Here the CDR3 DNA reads TGTGCCAGCAGTGACCGCCCCGGGGTCCGTGAAAAACTGTTTTTT.

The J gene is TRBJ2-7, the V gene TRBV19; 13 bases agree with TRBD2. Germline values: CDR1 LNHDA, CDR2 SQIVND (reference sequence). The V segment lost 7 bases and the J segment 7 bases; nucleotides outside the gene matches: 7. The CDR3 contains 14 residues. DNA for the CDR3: TGTGCCAGTAAAAGGACTAGCGGGAGTAAAGAGCAGTACTTC. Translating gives CASKRTSGSKEQYF.

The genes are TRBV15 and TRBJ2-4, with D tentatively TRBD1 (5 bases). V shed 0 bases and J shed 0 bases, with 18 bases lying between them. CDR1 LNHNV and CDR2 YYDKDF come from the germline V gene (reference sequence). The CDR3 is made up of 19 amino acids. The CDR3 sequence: CATSRDSEPLTAAKNIQYF. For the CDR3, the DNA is TGTGCCACCAGCAGAGACTCAGAACCATTGACAGCAGCCAAAAACATTCAGTACTTC.

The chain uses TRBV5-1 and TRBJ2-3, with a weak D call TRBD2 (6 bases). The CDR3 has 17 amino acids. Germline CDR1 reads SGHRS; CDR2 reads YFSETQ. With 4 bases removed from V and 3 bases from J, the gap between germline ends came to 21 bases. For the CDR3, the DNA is TGCGCCAGCAGCGGTGGTCCCGGGGGTGGGGAAACAGATACGCAGTATTTT. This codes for CASSGGPGGGETDTQYF.

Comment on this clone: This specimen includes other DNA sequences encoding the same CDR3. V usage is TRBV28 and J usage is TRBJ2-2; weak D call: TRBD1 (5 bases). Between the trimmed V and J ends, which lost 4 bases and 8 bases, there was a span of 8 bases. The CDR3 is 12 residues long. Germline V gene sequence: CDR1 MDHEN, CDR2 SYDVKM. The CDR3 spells CASSSRTGELFF. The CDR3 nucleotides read TGTGCCAGCAGTTCCCGGACAGGGGAGCTGTTTTTT.

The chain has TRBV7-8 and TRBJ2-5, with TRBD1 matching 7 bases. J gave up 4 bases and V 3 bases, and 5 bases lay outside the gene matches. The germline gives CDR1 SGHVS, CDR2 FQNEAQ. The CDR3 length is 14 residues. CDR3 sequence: CASSFPAGGETQYF. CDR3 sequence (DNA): TGTGCCAGCAGCTTTCCGGCAGGGGGAGAGACCCAGTACTTC. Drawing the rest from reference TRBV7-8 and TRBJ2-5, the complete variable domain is GAGVSQSPRYKVAKRGQDVALRCDPISGHVSLFWYQQALGQGPEFLTYFQNEAQLDKSGLPSDRFFAERPEGSVSTLKIQRTQQEDSAVYLCASSFPAGGETQYFGPGTRLLVL.

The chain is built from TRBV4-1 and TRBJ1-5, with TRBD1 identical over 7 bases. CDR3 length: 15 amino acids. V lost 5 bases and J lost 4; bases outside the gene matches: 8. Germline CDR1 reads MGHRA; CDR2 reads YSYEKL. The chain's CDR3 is CASSARDRENQPQHF. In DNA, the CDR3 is TGCGCCAGCAGCGCTAGGGACAGAGAGAATCAGCCCCAGCATTTT.

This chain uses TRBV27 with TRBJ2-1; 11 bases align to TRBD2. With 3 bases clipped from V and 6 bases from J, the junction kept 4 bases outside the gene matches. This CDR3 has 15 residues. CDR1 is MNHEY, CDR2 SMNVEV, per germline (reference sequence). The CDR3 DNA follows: TGTGCCAGCAGTTTCTTAGCGGGGGGGCGCAATGAGCAGTTCTTC. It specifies CASSFLAGGRNEQFF.

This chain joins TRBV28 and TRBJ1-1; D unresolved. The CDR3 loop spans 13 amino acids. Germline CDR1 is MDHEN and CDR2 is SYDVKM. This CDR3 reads CASSSGMNTEAFF. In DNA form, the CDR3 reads TGTGCTTCCTCCTCGGGTATGAACACTGAAGCTTTCTTT.

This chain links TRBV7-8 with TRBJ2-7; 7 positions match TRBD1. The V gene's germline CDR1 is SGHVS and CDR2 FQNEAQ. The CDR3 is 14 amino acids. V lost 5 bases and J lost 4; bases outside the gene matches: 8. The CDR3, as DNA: TGTGCCAGCAGCGGACGGGACAGATCTTACGAGCAGTACTTC. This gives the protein CASSGRDRSYEQYF.

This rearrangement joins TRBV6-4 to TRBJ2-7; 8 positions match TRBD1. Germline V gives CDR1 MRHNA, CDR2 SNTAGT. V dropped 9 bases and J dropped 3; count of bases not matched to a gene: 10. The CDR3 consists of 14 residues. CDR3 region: CARIGRDRFYEQYF. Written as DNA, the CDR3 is TGTGCCAGAATTGGCCGGGACAGGTTCTACGAGCAGTACTTC.

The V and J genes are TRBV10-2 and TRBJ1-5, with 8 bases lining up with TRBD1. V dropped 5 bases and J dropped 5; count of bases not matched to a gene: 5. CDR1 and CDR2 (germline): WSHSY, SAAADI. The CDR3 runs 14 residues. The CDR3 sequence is CASSRTGRDQPQHF. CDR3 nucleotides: TGCGCCAGCAGTAGGACAGGGCGGGATCAGCCCCAGCATTTT.

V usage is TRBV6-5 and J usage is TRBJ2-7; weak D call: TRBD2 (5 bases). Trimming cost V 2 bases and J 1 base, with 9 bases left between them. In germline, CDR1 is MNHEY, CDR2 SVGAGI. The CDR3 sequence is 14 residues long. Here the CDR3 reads CASSYAAGSYEQYF. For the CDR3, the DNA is TGTGCCAGCAGTTACGCCGCGGGTTCCTACGAGCAGTACTTC.

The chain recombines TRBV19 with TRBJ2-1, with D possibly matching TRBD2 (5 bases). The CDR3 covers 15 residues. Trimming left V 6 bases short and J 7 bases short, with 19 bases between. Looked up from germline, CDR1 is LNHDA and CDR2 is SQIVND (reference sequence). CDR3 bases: TGTGCCAGTAGACAGCAAGGACTTGGCGGAAATGAGCAGTTCTTC. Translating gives CASRQQGLGGNEQFF.

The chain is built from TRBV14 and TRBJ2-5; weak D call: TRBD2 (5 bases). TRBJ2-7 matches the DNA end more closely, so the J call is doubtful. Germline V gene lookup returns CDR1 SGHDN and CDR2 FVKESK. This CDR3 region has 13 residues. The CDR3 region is CASSQLLLGEQYF. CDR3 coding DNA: TGTGCCAGCAGCCAACTGTTACTAGGCGAGCAGTACTTC.

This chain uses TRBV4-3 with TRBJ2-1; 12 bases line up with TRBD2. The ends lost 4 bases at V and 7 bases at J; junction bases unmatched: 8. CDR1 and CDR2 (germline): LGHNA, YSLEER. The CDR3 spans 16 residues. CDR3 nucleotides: TGCGCCAGCAGCCCACACCCCGGGACTAGCGGGAATGAGCAGTTCTTC. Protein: CASSPHPGTSGNEQFF.

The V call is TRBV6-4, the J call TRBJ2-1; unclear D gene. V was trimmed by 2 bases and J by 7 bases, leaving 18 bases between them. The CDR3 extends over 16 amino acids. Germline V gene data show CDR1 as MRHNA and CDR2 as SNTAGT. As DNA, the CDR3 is TGTGCCAGCAGTGACGGCAGAAATGGCCAATCTAATGAGCAGTTCTTC. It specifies CASSDGRNGQSNEQFF.